This T cell receptor (beta chain) was captured by sequencing in a study of blood T cell repertoires in COVID-19 (dated by TCRdb to between 2020 and 2021). Concerning the study at large: The collaborator samples originated in the United States, Italy and Spain and spanned the acute and convalescent phases of COVID-19. The material from the prospective study consisted of cDNA or gDNA derived from T cells, B-cell-depleted T cells, or PBMCs. Subjects who had been exposed to COVID-19, were actively infected with it, or had recovered from it provided the deeply sampled blood TCRbeta repertoires that made up the dataset. A freely available public database, intended as a resource for researchers studying the immune response to SARS-CoV-2, is where the repertoires were released. The samples were drawn from two sources: the first 160 participants of the ongoing ImmuneRACE study, and 1,000 to 1,500 subjects contributed by 6 global collaborators. The sample metadata nearly always contained a de-identified subject ID, COVID-19 status, age in years and sex. Where available, HLA class I and class II types were taken from metadata supplied by the sample provider and were not determined by assay-based typing.

Worth noting for this clone: Its antigen is unknown. One base away there is no much larger clone; base qualities are not given.

TCRbeta CDR3 regions were amplified from genomic DNA by means of the immunoSEQ Assay, a bias-controlled multiplex PCR. The study's own analysis went as follows. Within the assay, amplification of reference gene primers was used to estimate how many nucleated cells each sample contained. Sequence reads were collapsed and filtered to measure the absolute abundance of every unique TCRbeta CDR3 rearrangement. For each sample, productive Simpson clonality was calculated as the square root of Simpson's diversity index across productive rearrangements. TCRdb stores this immuneACCESS table with in-frame sequences only. Part of the clones is absent; in the studies checked, under half of the shortfall reflects unresolved V genes, and no reason is known for the rest. That table is the source of V, J and clone size, and D and trimming were worked out from the DNA. For this sample there are around 50,000 clones; 87% appear just once. The ten largest clones add up to more than 6% of the sample.

One collaborating source in Seattle enrolled patients during active infection and followed them longitudinally through the course of disease. Whole blood was collected in K2EDTA tubes by collaborating institutions according to the institutions' own protocols. For TCRbeta analysis, collaborators shipped samples as frozen whole blood, isolated PBMCs, or DNA extracted from either of those sample types. What the research found in general, with its limitations: The amount of clinical and demographic metadata varied by source and participant and was provided uncurated.

The TCR originated in a woman aged 55-75 years with COVID-19, enrolled during active disease. Sequenced sample: peripheral blood.

The sequenced DNA is TGTGCCAGCAGCTTCGGGGAAACCTACGAGCAGTACTTC. This translates into CASSFGETYEQYF. The rearranged segments are TRBV7-2 and TRBJ2-7, and the D gene may be TRBD2, 5 bases matching. V is shortened by 3 bases, J by 2 bases, and the region joining them spans 8 bases. Measured from the cysteine to the phenylalanine, the CDR3 is 13 residues long. Only the CDR3 region is kept as DNA, spanning 39 bases read in frame from base 1. In the germline V gene, CDR1 corresponds to SGHTA and CDR2 to FQGNSA.